What follows are 32 T cell receptor beta chains derived from one specimen sequenced in a study of T cell responses to AZD1222 COVID-19 vaccine. TCRdb's copy holds only in-frame clones and misses some; the assay was immunoSEQ multiplex PCR. This sample has some 150,000 clones, with 70% to 90% found just once. Sequencing used peripheral blood, obtained 28 days after the second dose of the MenACWY control vaccine. These TCRs come from an adult who received the MenACWY meningococcal vaccine as a control.

The J gene is TRBJ1-1, the V gene TRBV5-6, with a weak D call TRBD1 (6 bases). The CDR3 consists of 14 residues. The germline V gene encodes CDR1 SGHDT and CDR2 YYEEEE. With 2 bases removed from V and 5 bases from J, the gap between germline ends came to 13 bases. In nucleotides, the CDR3 is TGTGCCAGCAGCTTATGGACAGCGCAGACTGAAGCTTTCTTT. This sequence encodes CASSLWTAQTEAFF.

This chain uses TRBV2 with TRBJ1-5; D call uncertain. The germline V gene has CDR1 SNHLY and CDR2 FYNNEI. The CDR3 totals 11 residues. V dropped 5 bases and J dropped 3 bases, with 2 bases sitting between them. CDR3 amino acids: CASSYNQPQHF. CDR3 sequence (DNA): TGTGCCAGCAGTTACAATCAGCCCCAGCATTTT.

The chain links TRBV6-2 or TRBV6-3 to TRBJ2-7; TRBD2 is a possible D gene (5 bases). V shed 5 bases and J shed 3 bases, with 14 bases lying between them. Germline CDR1 and CDR2: MNHEY and SVGEGT. This CDR3 is 14 amino acids long. In DNA form, the CDR3 reads TGTGCCAGCAGTACGTACCGGGAACACTACGAGCAGTACTTC. It is translated as CASSTYREHYEQYF.

V is TRBV6-6 and J is TRBJ1-5; TRBD1 matches 7 bases. The J segment lost 4 bases and the V segment lost 7 bases, leaving 10 bases of the junction unmatched. The CDR3 totals 15 residues. Germline V gene lookup returns CDR1 MNHNY and CDR2 SVGAGI (reference sequence). The CDR3 DNA follows: TGTGCCAGCATCCCCCCCGGGACAGCTAATCAGCCCCAGCATTTT. It codes for CASIPPGTANQPQHF.

The CDR3 nucleotides are TGTGCCAGCAGCATCCAGGGGGGACGGAGTGGCTACACCTTC. Its protein product is CASSIQGGRSGYTF. The chain links TRBV7-9 to TRBJ1-2, with 7 bases identical to TRBD1. The V gene end was trimmed by 5 bases and the J gene end by 7 bases; junction bases not matched to a gene: 10. Germline CDR1 and CDR2: SEHNR and FQNEAQ (reference sequence). The CDR3 is 14 amino acids.

As to this clone: Compared with germline, one end of the junction differs, possibly owing to a read error. The chain links TRBV7-3 to TRBJ2-1; no definite D call. The germline gives CDR1 SGHTA, CDR2 FQGTGA. The CDR3 is made up of 14 amino acids. CDR3 DNA: TGTGCCAGCAGCTTTTATGGCTCCGACAATGAGCAGTTCTTC. Amino acid sequence: CASSFYGSDNEQFF. The full variable domain, its missing parts supplied by reference TRBV7-3 and TRBJ2-1, is GAGVSQTPSNKVTEKGKYVELRCDPISGHTALYWYRQSLGQGPEFLIYFQGTGAADDSGLPNDRFFAVRPEGSVSTLKIQRTERGDSAVYLCASSFYGSDNEQFFGPGTRLTVL.

The V call is TRBV24-1, the J call TRBJ1-2, with unresolved D. The V end lost 3 bases, the J end lost 8 bases, and 12 bases lay between the germline ends. In germline, CDR1 is KGHDR, CDR2 SFDVKD. The CDR3 runs 13 residues. CDR3 sequence: CATSDIRFRGYTF. The CDR3 nucleotides are TGTGCCACCAGTGATATCCGGTTTCGGGGCTACACCTTC.

The chain couples TRBV29-1 to TRBJ1-5, with D maybe TRBD1 (6 bases). CDR3 length equals 13 residues. The germline gives CDR1 SQVTM, CDR2 ANQGSEA. Between the trimmed V and J ends, which lost 4 bases and 6 bases, there was a span of 13 bases. CDR3 nucleotides: TGCAGCGTTGTCTGGCAGGGGAGTCAGCCCCAGCATTTT. Protein product: CSVVWQGSQPQHF. Looking up the rest from reference TRBV29-1 and TRBJ1-5 gives the full variable domain: SAVISQKPSRDICQRGTSLTIQCQVDSQVTMMFWYRQQPGQSLTLIATANQGSEATYESGFVIDKFPISRPNLTFSTLTVSNMSPEDSSIYLCSVVWQGSQPQHFGDGTRLSIL.

This clone occurred a few times. The chain uses TRBV29-1 and TRBJ2-1; a weak D match, TRBD1 (6 bases). This CDR3 is 12 amino acids long. Germline-derived CDR1 and CDR2 are SQVTM and ANQGSEA. Trimming took 6 bases from V and 11 from J, leaving 17 bases between them. The CDR3 here is CSVGALRDQQFF. CDR3 DNA: TGCAGCGTGGGGGCTCTCCGGGACCAGCAGTTCTTC.

The rearrangement uses TRBV15 and TRBJ2-3, with TRBD2 matching 9 bases. The CDR3 loop spans 15 amino acids. Trimming at V came to 3 bases and at J to 6 bases, leaving 7 bases not matched to a gene. The V gene's germline CDR1 is LNHNV and CDR2 YYDKDF (reference sequence). The CDR3 DNA reads as TGTGCCACCAGCAGTTCCAGCGGGAGGCGTGATACGCAGTATTTT. It yields the protein CATSSSSGRRDTQYF. Variable domain in full (rest from reference TRBV15 and TRBJ2-3): DAMVIQNPRYQVTQFGKPVTLSCSQTLNHNVMYWYQQKSSQAPKLLFHYYDKDFNNEADTPDNFQSRRPNTSFCFLDIRSPGLGDTAMYLCATSSSSGRRDTQYFGPGTRLTVL.

The rearrangement links TRBV10-3 to TRBJ2-7; D possibly corresponds to TRBD2 (5 bases). This CDR3 spans 13 amino acids. Between the trimmed V and J ends, which lost 2 bases and 5 bases, there was a span of 10 bases. The germline V gene has CDR1 ENHRY and CDR2 SYGVKD. For the CDR3, the DNA is TGTGCCATCAGTGAGGAGGGTTCCAACGAGCAGTACTTC. Amino acid sequence: CAISEEGSNEQYF.

The rearrangement uses TRBV4-3 and TRBJ2-6, with TRBD1 matching over 8 bases. Germline V lookup: CDR1 LGHNA, CDR2 YSLEER. The CDR3 sequence is 18 residues long. V lost 1 base and J lost 2; bases outside the gene matches: 7. The CDR3 DNA reads TGCGCCAGCAGCCAAGTTCTCAACAGGGGGACTGGGGCCAACGTCCTGACTTTC. Translating it yields CASSQVLNRGTGANVLTF.

The chain carries TRBV27 and TRBJ2-3, with D possibly being TRBD2 (5 bases). The CDR3 sequence is 17 residues long. Between the trimmed V and J ends, which lost 5 bases and 1 base, there was a span of 19 bases. CDR1 MNHEY and CDR2 SMNVEV come from the germline V gene (reference sequence). The CDR3 here is CASSQSSPPPGTDTQYF. Written as DNA, the CDR3 is TGTGCCAGCAGTCAGTCTAGCCCCCCGCCGGGCACAGATACGCAGTATTTT.

This chain joins TRBV2 and TRBJ1-2; D possibly corresponds to TRBD1 (5 bases). Germline loops: CDR1 SNHLY, CDR2 FYNNEI. The CDR3 is 13 residues long. With 10 bases removed from V and 2 bases from J, the gap between germline ends came to 14 bases. CDR3: CATQGRLNYGYTF. The DNA for the CDR3 is TGTGCCACCCAGGGACGGCTAAACTATGGCTACACCTTC.

This clone appeared once. This chain joins TRBV4-3 and TRBJ1-3; 7 bases are shared with TRBD1. CDR1 is LGHNA, CDR2 YSLEER, per germline. The CDR3 contains 18 residues. The V gene end was trimmed by 1 base and the J gene end by 0 bases; junction bases not matched to a gene: 9. CDR3 coding DNA: TGCGCCAGCAGCCAAGTCACAGGGGCGGAGAGCTCTGGAAACACCATATATTTT. Amino acid sequence: CASSQVTGAESSGNTIYF.

V and J are TRBV7-2 and TRBJ2-7; 9 bases map to TRBD2. After removal of 5 bases from V and 6 bases from J, the junction contained 11 bases not matched to a gene. The CDR3 is 15 amino acids. CDR1 is SGHTA, CDR2 FQGNSA, per germline. This CDR3 is CASSARGGLAGEQYF. The DNA of the CDR3 is TGTGCCAGCAGCGCGAGGGGGGGACTAGCCGGCGAGCAGTACTTC.

The genes are TRBV11-2 and TRBJ2-7; perhaps TRBD1 as D (6 bases). V was shortened by 2 bases and J by 6 bases, with 14 bases between the two germline ends. CDR1 SGHAT and CDR2 FQNNGV come from the germline V gene. The CDR3 sequence is 14 residues long. As DNA, the CDR3 is TGTGCCAGCAGCTTACAGGGGAGCGATGGCGAGCAGTACTTC. It encodes CASSLQGSDGEQYF.

This clone was picked up a small number of times. The chain links TRBV9 to TRBJ2-2, with D unclear. V lost 2 bases to trimming and J lost 0 bases, with 8 bases between them. CDR3 length: 15 amino acids. Per the germline V gene, CDR1 is SGDLS and CDR2 is YYNGEE. CDR3 sequence (DNA): TGTGCCAGCAGCGTCTTCGGCCCGAACACCGGGGAGCTGTTTTTT. Translation: CASSVFGPNTGELFF. Drawing the rest from reference TRBV9 and TRBJ2-2, the complete variable domain is DSGVTQTPKHLITATGQRVTLRCSPRSGDLSVYWYQQSLDQGLQFLIQYYNGEERAKGNILERFSAQQFPDLHSELNLSSLELGDSALYFCASSVFGPNTGELFFGEGSRLTVL.

V usage is TRBV5-4 and J usage is TRBJ1-5, with D unclear. Germline-derived CDR1 and CDR2 are SGHNT and YYREEE (reference sequence). The V end was cut by 4 bases, the J end by 5 bases, with 7 bases between. This CDR3 comprises 12 residues. In DNA form, the CDR3 reads TGTGCCAGCAGCCTGGAGGATCAGCCCCAGCATTTT. The encoded protein is CASSLEDQPQHF.

For the CDR3, the DNA is TGTGCCAGCAGTCGCGGACAGGTGGGCTCCTACGAGCAGTACTTC. Protein product: CASSRGQVGSYEQYF. J is TRBJ2-7 and V is TRBV28, with TRBD1 matching 7 bases. This CDR3 has 15 amino acids. V lost 5 bases, J lost 0 bases, and 7 bases stayed unmatched. CDR1 and CDR2 from the germline V gene are MDHEN and SYDVKM.

The chain joins TRBV30 to TRBJ2-5; D is unresolved. The V end was cut by 2 bases, the J end by 2 bases, with 9 bases between. The length of the CDR3 is 13 residues. Looked up from germline, CDR1 is GTSNPN and CDR2 is SVGIG (reference sequence). DNA of the CDR3: TGTGCCTGGAGTTTCCAGATACAAGAGACCCAGTACTTC. This encodes CAWSFQIQETQYF.

The chain has TRBV5-1 and TRBJ1-2, with a weak D call TRBD1 (6 bases). From germline, CDR1 is SGHRS and CDR2 YFSETQ. The CDR3 has 15 residues. Trimming took off 4 bases at V and 2 bases at J, with 15 bases between the two ends. The CDR3 region has the DNA TGCGCCAGCAGCCCCCCTGAGGACAGCAACTATGGCTACACCTTC. It encodes CASSPPEDSNYGYTF.

CDR3 sequence reads: CAWKRGANYGYTF. The CDR3 DNA follows: TGTGCCTGGAAAAGGGGGGCGAACTATGGCTACACCTTC. This chain joins TRBV30 and TRBJ1-2; tentatively, D is TRBD1 (6 bases). CDR1 is GTSNPN, CDR2 SVGIG, per germline (reference sequence). With 4 bases removed from V and 2 bases from J, the gap between germline ends came to 11 bases. The CDR3 has 13 residues.

This rearrangement joins TRBV9 to TRBJ1-2; perhaps TRBD1 as D (6 bases). The germline gives CDR1 SGDLS, CDR2 YYNGEE. The CDR3 sequence is 14 residues long. Trimming pared 3 bases from V and 1 base from J, leaving 10 bases between. Here the CDR3 DNA reads TGTGCCAGCAGCGGACAGGTCAATAACTATGGCTACACCTTC. Its protein product is CASSGQVNNYGYTF. Using reference TRBV9 and TRBJ1-2 for the parts outside the CDR3, the full variable domain is DSGVTQTPKHLITATGQRVTLRCSPRSGDLSVYWYQQSLDQGLQFLIQYYNGEERAKGNILERFSAQQFPDLHSELNLSSLELGDSALYFCASSGQVNNYGYTFGSGTRLTVV.

The rearrangement links TRBV28 to TRBJ2-2; a possible D gene is TRBD2 (6 bases). The CDR3 is made up of 13 amino acids. Germline V lookup: CDR1 MDHEN, CDR2 SYDVKM. The V end was cut by 6 bases, the J end by 6 bases, with 11 bases between. This CDR3 reads CASSRLEAGELFF. In DNA, the CDR3 is TGTGCCAGCAGCCGACTAGAGGCCGGGGAGCTGTTTTTT.

This chain connects TRBV18 to TRBJ2-2; D is uncertain. Per the germline V gene, CDR1 is KGHSH and CDR2 is LQKENI. The CDR3 extends over 16 amino acids. The ends were cut back, 3 bases at V and 0 bases at J, with 11 bases in the middle. The chain's CDR3 is CASSPSQLANTGELFF. The DNA of the CDR3 is TGTGCCAGCTCACCGAGCCAGCTCGCGAACACCGGGGAGCTGTTTTTT. The variable domain in full, completed from reference TRBV18 and TRBJ2-2, reads NAGVMQNPRHLVRRRGQEARLRCSPMKGHSHVYWYRQLPEEGLKFMVYLQKENIIDESGMPKERFSAEFPKEGPSILRIQQVVRGDSAAYFCASSPSQLANTGELFFGEGSRLTVL.

The gene calls are TRBV6-5 and TRBJ1-1; a weak D match, TRBD1 (5 bases). The V and J ends lost 5 bases and 11 bases respectively, with 24 bases between them. The germline gives CDR1 MNHEY, CDR2 SVGAGI. The CDR3 has 15 residues. The CDR3 loop is CASSLPTPREYRAFF. In DNA, the CDR3 is TGTGCCAGCAGTCTACCCACGCCCCGGGAGTACAGGGCTTTCTTT.

This chain connects TRBV6-2 or TRBV6-3 to TRBJ1-2, with 8 positions matching TRBD1. This CDR3 is built from 13 residues. Looked up from germline, CDR1 is MNHEY and CDR2 is SVGEGT. After removal of 6 bases from V and 7 bases from J, the junction contained 7 bases not matched to a gene. CDR3 residues: CASSETGGGGYTF. The CDR3 nucleotides read TGTGCCAGCAGCGAAACAGGGGGAGGTGGCTACACCTTC.

The chain recombines TRBV21-1 with TRBJ2-2. TRBV21-1 is reported as a pseudogene. This CDR3 is built from 17 residues. CDR3 DNA: TGTGCCAGCAGCAAAAAAGGACGGCGGAGGAACACCGGGGAGCTGTTTTTT. It specifies CASSKKGRRRNTGELFF.

This chain connects TRBV21-1 to TRBJ2-7; the listed D gene, TRBD1, was not tested against the DNA. TRBV21-1 is labeled a pseudogene. This CDR3 has 15 amino acids. The CDR3 protein is CASSTDGQGAAKQYF. The CDR3 region has the DNA TGTGCCAGCAGCACCGACGGACAGGGGGCCGCCAAGCAGTACTTC.

The chain employs TRBV19 and TRBJ2-7, with TRBD2 identical over 7 bases. The germline V gene has CDR1 LNHDA and CDR2 SQIVND (reference sequence). Trimming at V came to 6 bases and at J to 3 bases, leaving 5 bases not matched to a gene. The CDR3 totals 13 residues. CDR3 loop: CASRGGRHYEQYF. Here the CDR3 DNA reads TGTGCCAGTAGGGGGGGGAGACACTACGAGCAGTACTTC.

This sequence joins TRBV3-1 (or the pseudogene TRBV3-2) and TRBJ1-2; TRBD1 matches 7 bases. The CDR3 contains 13 residues. Germline-derived CDR1 and CDR2 are LGHDT and YNNKEL (reference sequence). V lost 4 bases, J lost 7 bases, and 6 bases stayed unmatched. CDR3 residues: CASSRDREAGYTF. In DNA, the CDR3 is TGTGCCAGCAGCCGAGACAGGGAGGCTGGCTACACCTTC.